The T cell receptor beta chain described here comes from a study of human T cells and chemical hapten exposure. Study-wide results and limits: The number of TCRs above 1 in 1000 frequency did not change after DPC sensitization.

TCRdb redid the calling of the RACE reads with MiXCR, one entry per CDR3 protein. This sample has about 380,000 distinct CDR3 sequences; more than 5% occur once, and the top ten carry less than 6.5%. The CDR3 runs 15 residues. CDR1 KGHSH and CDR2 LQKENI come from the germline V gene. The ends were cut back, 5 bases at V and 0 bases at J, with 10 bases in the middle. Concerning this clonotype: The antigen remains undetermined.

Time point in this sample: patch test 2, 6 weeks after DPC sensitization. Described treatment: therapeutic diphenylcyclopropenone sensitization with weekly scalp DPC. Extraction of total RNA was performed on unfractionated whole blood. This specimen consisted of whole blood, obtained in connection with sensitization to the hapten diphenylcyclopropenone (DPC). This sequence originates from a woman under 30 with alopecia areata. Some clones in this sample may be carry-over from other donors' samples. The chain recombines TRBV18 with TRBJ1-4, with unresolved D. CDR3 nucleotides: TGTGCCAGCTCAGTCGGAACAGCAACTAATGAAAAACTGTTTTTT. It yields the protein CASSVGTATNEKLFF.